This T cell receptor beta chain came from a study of radiation and T cells in renal cell carcinoma. Data came from immunoSEQ multiplex PCR; TCRdb stores just in-frame clones and leaves some out. Here the sample spans about 76,000 clones, about nine tenths being singletons. Time point denoted: blood 4 weeks post-SBRT, at nephrectomy. Treatment noted: 15 Gy SBRT to primary tumor, nephrectomy 4 weeks later. This clone came up once. J was trimmed by 6 bases and V by 7 bases; bases with no gene match: 10. Germline loops: CDR1 SQVTM, CDR2 ANQGSEA. This CDR3 has 14 residues. The V call is TRBV29-1, the J call TRBJ2-1; 9 bases are shared with TRBD1. Sequences were derived from blood, sampled from a patient whose treatment included radiotherapy and nephrectomy. The sequence derives from a woman in her 70s with renal cell carcinoma. The CDR3 DNA is TGCAGCGCTTGGGGGGACAGGGAGGCCAATGAGCAGTTCTTC. This encodes CSAWGDREANEQFF.